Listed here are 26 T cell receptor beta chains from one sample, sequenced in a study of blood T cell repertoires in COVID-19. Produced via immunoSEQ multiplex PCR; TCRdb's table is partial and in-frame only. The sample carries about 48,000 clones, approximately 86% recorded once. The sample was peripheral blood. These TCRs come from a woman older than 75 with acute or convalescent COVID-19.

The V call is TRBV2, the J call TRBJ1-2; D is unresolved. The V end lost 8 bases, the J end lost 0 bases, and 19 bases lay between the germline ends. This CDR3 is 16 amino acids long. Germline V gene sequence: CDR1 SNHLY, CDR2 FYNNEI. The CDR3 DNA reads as TGTGCCAGCTCTCCCGAGGGCGGAGAATCTAACTATGGCTACACCTTC. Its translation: CASSPEGGESNYGYTF.

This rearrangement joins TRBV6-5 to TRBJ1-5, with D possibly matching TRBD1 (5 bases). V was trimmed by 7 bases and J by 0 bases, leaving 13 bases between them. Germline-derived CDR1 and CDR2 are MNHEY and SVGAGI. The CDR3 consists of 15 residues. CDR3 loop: CASTDGTVSNQPQHF. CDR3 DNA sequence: TGTGCCAGCACCGACGGGACTGTTAGCAATCAGCCCCAGCATTTT.

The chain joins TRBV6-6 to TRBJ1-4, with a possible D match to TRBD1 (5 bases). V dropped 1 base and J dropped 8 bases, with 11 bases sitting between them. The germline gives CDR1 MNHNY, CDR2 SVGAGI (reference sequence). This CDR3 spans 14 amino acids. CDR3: CASSYLGVREKLFF. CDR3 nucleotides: TGTGCCAGCAGTTACTTAGGGGTTCGGGAAAAACTGTTTTTT.

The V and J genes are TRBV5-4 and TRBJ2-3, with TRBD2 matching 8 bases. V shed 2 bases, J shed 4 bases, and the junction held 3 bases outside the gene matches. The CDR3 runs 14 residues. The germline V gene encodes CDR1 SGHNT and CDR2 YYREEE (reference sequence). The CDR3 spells CASSLAGGADTQYF. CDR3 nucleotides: TGTGCCAGCAGCTTAGCCGGGGGGGCAGATACGCAGTATTTT.

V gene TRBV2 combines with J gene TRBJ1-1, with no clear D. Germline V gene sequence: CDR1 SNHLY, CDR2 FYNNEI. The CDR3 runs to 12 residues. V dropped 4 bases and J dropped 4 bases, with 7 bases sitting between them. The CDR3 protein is CASSAGGTEAFF. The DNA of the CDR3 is TGTGCCAGCAGTGCTGGAGGCACTGAAGCTTTCTTT. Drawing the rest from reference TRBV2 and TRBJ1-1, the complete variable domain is EPEVTQTPSHQVTQMGQEVILRCVPISNHLYFYWYRQILGQKVEFLVSFYNNEISEKSEIFDDQFSVERPDGSNFTLKIRSTKLEDSAMYFCASSAGGTEAFFGQGTRLTVV.

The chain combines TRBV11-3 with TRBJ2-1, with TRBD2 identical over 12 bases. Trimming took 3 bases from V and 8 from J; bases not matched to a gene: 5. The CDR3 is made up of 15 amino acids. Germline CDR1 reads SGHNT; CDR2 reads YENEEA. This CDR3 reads CASSFGLAGLDEQFF. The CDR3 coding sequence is TGTGCCAGCAGCTTTGGACTAGCGGGGTTGGATGAGCAGTTCTTC.

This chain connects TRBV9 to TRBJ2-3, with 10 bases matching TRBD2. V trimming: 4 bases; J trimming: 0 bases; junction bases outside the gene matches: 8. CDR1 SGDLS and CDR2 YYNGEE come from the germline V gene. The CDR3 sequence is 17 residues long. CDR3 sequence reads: CASSLAGVSASTDTQYF. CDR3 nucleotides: TGTGCCAGCAGCCTAGCGGGGGTCTCCGCTAGCACAGATACGCAGTATTTT.

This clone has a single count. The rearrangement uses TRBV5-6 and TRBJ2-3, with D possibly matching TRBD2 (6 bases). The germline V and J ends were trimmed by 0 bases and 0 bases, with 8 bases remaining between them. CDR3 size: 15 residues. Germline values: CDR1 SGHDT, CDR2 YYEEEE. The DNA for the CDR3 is TGTGCCAGCAGCTTGGTAGGGACTAGCACAGATACGCAGTATTTT. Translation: CASSLVGTSTDTQYF. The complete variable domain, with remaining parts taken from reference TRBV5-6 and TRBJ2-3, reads DAGVTQSPTHLIKTRGQQVTLRCSPKSGHDTVSWYQQALGQGPQFIFQYYEEEERQRGNFPDRFSGHQFPNYSSELNVNALLLGDSALYLCASSLVGTSTDTQYFGPGTRLTVL.

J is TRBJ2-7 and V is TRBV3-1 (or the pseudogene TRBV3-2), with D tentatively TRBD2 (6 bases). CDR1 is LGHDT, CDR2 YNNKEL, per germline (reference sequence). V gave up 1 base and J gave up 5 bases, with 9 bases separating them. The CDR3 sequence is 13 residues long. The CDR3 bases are TGTGCCAGCAGCCAAGCGCGGGGCCACGAGCAGTACTTC. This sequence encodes CASSQARGHEQYF.

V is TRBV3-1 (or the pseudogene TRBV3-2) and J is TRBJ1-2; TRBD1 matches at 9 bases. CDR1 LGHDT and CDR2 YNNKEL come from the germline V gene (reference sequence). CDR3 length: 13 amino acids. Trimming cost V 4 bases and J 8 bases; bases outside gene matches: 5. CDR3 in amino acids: CASSPGQGVGYTF. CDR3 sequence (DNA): TGTGCCAGCAGCCCGGGACAGGGAGTAGGCTACACCTTC.

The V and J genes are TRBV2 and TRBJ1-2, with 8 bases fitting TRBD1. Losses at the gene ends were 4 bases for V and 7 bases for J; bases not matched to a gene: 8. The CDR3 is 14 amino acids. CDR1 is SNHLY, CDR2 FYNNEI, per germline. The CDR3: CASSGTQGAVGYTF. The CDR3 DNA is TGTGCCAGCAGTGGGACCCAGGGGGCCGTTGGCTACACCTTC.

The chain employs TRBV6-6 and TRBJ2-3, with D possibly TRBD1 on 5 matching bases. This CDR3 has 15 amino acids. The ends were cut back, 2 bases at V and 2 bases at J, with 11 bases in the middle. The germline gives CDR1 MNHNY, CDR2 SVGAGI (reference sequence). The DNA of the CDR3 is TGTGCCAGCAGTTACGTTGACAGTGCCACAGATACGCAGTATTTT. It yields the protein CASSYVDSATDTQYF.

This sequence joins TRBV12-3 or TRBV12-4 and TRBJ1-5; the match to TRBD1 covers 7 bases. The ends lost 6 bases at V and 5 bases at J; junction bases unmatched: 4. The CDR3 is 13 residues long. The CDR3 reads CASRKTGDQPQHF. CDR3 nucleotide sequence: TGTGCCAGCAGGAAAACAGGGGATCAGCCCCAGCATTTT.

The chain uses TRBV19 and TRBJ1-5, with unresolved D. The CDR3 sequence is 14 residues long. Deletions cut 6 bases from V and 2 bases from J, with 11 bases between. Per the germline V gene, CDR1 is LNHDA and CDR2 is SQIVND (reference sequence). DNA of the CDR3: TGTGCCAGTAGGACTCGACCCGGCAATCAGCCCCAGCATTTT. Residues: CASRTRPGNQPQHF.

The CDR3 reads CASSPDSASTDTQYF. The CDR3 DNA sequence: TGTGCCAGCAGCCCCGACAGCGCAAGCACAGATACGCAGTATTTT. The chain has TRBV5-6 and TRBJ2-3; TRBD1 is a possible D gene (5 bases). Germline V lookup: CDR1 SGHDT, CDR2 YYEEEE. The V gene lost 4 bases and the J gene lost 0 bases, with 12 bases spanning the gap. The CDR3 extends over 15 amino acids.

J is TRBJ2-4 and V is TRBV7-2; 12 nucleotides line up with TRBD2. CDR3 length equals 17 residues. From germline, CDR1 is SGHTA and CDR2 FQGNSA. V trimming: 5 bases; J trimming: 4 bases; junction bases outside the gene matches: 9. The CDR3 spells CASSLRLAGASKNIQYF. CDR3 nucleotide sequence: TGTGCCAGCAGCCTCAGACTAGCGGGGGCCAGTAAAAACATTCAGTACTTC.

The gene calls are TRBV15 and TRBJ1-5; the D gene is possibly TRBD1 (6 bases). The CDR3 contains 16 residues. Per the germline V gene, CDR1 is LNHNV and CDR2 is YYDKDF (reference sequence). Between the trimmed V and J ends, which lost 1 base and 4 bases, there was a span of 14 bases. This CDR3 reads CATSRVGWGRNQPQHF. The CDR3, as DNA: TGTGCCACCAGCAGAGTTGGGTGGGGGCGGAATCAGCCCCAGCATTTT.

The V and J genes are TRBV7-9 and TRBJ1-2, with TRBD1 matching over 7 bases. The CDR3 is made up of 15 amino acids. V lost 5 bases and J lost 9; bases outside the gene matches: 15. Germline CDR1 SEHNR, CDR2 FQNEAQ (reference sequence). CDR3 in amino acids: CASSVLTGTYIRYTF. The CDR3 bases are TGTGCCAGCAGCGTATTGACAGGGACCTATATTCGCTACACCTTC.

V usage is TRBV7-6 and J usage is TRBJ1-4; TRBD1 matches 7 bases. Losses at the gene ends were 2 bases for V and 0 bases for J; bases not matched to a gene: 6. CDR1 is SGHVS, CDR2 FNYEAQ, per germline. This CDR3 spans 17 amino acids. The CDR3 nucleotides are TGTGCCAGCAGCTTAATGGAGGGGGCCACAACTAATGAAAAACTGTTTTTT. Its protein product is CASSLMEGATTNEKLFF.

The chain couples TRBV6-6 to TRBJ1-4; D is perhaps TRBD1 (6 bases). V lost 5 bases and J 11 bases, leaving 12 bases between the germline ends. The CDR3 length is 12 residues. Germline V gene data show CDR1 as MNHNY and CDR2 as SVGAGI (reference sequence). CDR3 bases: TGTGCCAGCAGTCCATCTGGACAGAAACTGTTTTTT. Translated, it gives CASSPSGQKLFF.

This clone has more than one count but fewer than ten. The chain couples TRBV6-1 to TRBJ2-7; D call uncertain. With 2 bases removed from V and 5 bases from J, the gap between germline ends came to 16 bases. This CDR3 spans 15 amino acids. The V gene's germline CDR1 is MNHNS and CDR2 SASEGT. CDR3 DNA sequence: TGTGCCAGCAGTGAATACGACACTCTCGGCAACGAGCAGTACTTC. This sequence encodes CASSEYDTLGNEQYF.

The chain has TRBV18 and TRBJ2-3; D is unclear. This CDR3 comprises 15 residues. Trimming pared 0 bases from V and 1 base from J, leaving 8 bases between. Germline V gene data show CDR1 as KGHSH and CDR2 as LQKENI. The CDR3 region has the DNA TGTGCCAGCTCACCACCGAGTGTTGGCACAGATACGCAGTATTTT. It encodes CASSPPSVGTDTQYF. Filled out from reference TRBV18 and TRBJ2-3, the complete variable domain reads NAGVMQNPRHLVRRRGQEARLRCSPMKGHSHVYWYRQLPEEGLKFMVYLQKENIIDESGMPKERFSAEFPKEGPSILRIQQVVRGDSAAYFCASSPPSVGTDTQYFGPGTRLTVL.

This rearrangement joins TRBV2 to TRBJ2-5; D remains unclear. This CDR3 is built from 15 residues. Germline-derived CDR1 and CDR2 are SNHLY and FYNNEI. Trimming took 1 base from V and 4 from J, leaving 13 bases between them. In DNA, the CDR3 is TGTGCCAGCAGTGAAGAGAATGGGCTCGGAGAGACCCAGTACTTC. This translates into CASSEENGLGETQYF.

CDR3 nucleotides: TGTGCCACCAGCGCTACCGGGGGTAGGACAGATACGCAGTATTTT. Its protein product is CATSATGGRTDTQYF. The V and J genes are TRBV24-1 and TRBJ2-3; a weak D match, TRBD2 (6 bases). The germline gives CDR1 KGHDR, CDR2 SFDVKD. V lost 7 bases to trimming and J lost 3 bases, with 16 bases between them. This CDR3 contains 15 residues.

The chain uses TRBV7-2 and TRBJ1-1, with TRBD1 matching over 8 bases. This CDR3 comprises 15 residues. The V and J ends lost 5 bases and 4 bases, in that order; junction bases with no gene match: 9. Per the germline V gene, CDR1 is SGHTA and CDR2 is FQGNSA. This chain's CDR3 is CASSTRTGTGTEAFF. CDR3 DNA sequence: TGTGCCAGCAGCACCCGGACAGGGACGGGCACTGAAGCTTTCTTT.

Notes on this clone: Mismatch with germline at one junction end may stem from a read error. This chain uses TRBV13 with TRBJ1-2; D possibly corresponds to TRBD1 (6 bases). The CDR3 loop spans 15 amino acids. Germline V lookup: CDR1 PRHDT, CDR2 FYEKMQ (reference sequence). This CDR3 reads CASSLGVGGAYGYTF. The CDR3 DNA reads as TGTGCAAGCAGCTTAGGGGTTGGGGGCGCTTATGGCTACACCTTC.